This TCR beta chain was captured by sequencing in a study of T cell repertoires in cytomegalovirus infection (dated by TCRdb to the late 2010s). Regarding the study in general: Recently identified HLA-C-restricted CMV epitopes, whose presentation resists viral immunomodulation, were targeted by peptide stimulations together with well-studied HLA-B-restricted epitopes. Donor HLA type was relevant to the analysis, as public TCR beta signatures indicated carriage of CMV infection together with the matching HLA type. The research as a whole found: In the ex vivo response, HLA-C-restricted CMV-specific TCR beta clonotypes were dominant, and in two of eight donors the single most frequent clonotype came from this HLA-C-restricted group. Cumulative frequency of public TCR beta family members discriminated carriers of CMV infection plus the relevant HLA type in this cohort and an independent approximately 340-donor cohort.

The sample's treatment or condition label, in plain terms: in vitro stimulation with specific CMV peptide epitopes to enrich CMV-specific T cells. TCRdb shows the sequencer as Illumina HiSeq 1500. Clones were called with MiXCR by TCRdb after fastp trimmed the public reads at Q25, and only in-frame beta chains were retained. Duplicate CDR3 protein sequences are folded into a single record with the most common DNA and genes. This sample has roughly 150,000 distinct CDR3 sequences in its table, and roughly 20% of those were observed once. The ten biggest clones cover 25% of the sample. In its sample, this clonotype was seen a few times. Its specific antigen is unknown. No base-level quality is on record; no much larger clone is a single base apart. The junction carries 4 bases between V and J, which are trimmed by 5 bases and 6 bases respectively. From cysteine to phenylalanine, the CDR3 is 11 amino acids long. The retained sequence is limited to the CDR3, 33 bases, with the frame set at the first base.

The sample in question was CD8+ T cells from cultured PBMCs, obtained from culture after CMV antigen stimulation. The chain employs TRBV12-3 or TRBV12-4 and TRBJ2-2; the D gene lacks a confident call. The clonotype originates from a human donor in good health (CMV status not recorded). Some clones in this sample may be carry-over from other donors' samples. The bases are TGTGCCAGCAGTCAACCCGGGGAGCTGTTTTTT. It specifies CASSQPGELFF.